The TCR beta chain described here comes from a study of blood T cell repertoires in COVID-19. Study overall: PBMCs, B-cell-depleted T cells, or T cells provided the cDNA or gDNA that made up the material.

V trimming: 0 bases; J trimming: 8 bases; junction bases outside the gene matches: 7. This CDR3 spans 15 amino acids. Germline-derived CDR1 and CDR2 are MNHEY and SVGAGI. Assay used: immunoSEQ multiplex PCR; TCRdb lists only in-frame clones, some missing. The sample contains under 40,000 clones, 90% of which appear only once. This TCR was recovered from a man in his sixties with active COVID-19. The V call is TRBV6-5, the J call TRBJ1-1; 9 bases line up with TRBD1. What was sequenced was peripheral blood. CDR3 coding DNA: TGTGCCAGCAGTTACTCGTCTGGCGGGACAGGGGAAGCTTTCTTT. It yields the protein CASSYSSGGTGEAFF.